The sequence of this T cell receptor (beta chain) was determined in a study of beta chain features in type 1 diabetes (dated by TCRdb to the late 2010s). With regard to the full study: Patients and healthy donors did not differ in mean age, gender distribution, total cell number or subset yield. Naive and central memory subsets were obtained from all 30 or so donors, but regulatory and stem cell-like memory subsets were isolated from only 8 patients and roughly eight healthy donors. Across all samples, some 99 million sorted cells were examined, and cell number per subset correlated strongly with RNA yield. The study compared the TCRB repertoires of sorted circulating CD4+ T cell subsets in recently diagnosed type 1 diabetes patients with those in matched healthy donors.

Broad study findings and their caveats: In all four CD4+ subsets, TCRB CDR3 length was moderately but significantly shorter in type 1 diabetes patients. HLA sub-analyses involved small numbers of individuals, so any influence of HLA type on TCRB rearrangement remained unresolved. Sequencing cDNA rather than genomic DNA could over-represent highly expressing activated cells, although activation and CD3 levels did not differ between groups. Naive, central memory and regulatory TCRB repertoires appeared to be more alike among patients than among healthy donors. Shorter templates might have been favored by PCR, but patient and control samples were amplified and corrected together, so both groups would have been affected equally by any skew. Fewer insertions and more nucleotide deletions at VDJ recombination sites were observed in patients with type 1 diabetes, implying thymic rearrangement abnormalities.

Based on the germline V gene, the CDR1 and CDR2 sequences are SGDLS and YYNGEE. V is pared back by 2 bases and J by 2 bases, with 10 bases lying between the germline termini. From its cysteine to its phenylalanine, the CDR3 spans 14 amino acids. Solely the CDR3 DNA is kept, with 42 bases framed from the first base. This clone was recorded a few times. Its antigen remains unidentified. No much larger clonotype is one base removed from it; base qualities were not supplied. From each donor, a single peripheral blood sample of about 120 mL on average was drawn into heparinised tubes. A BD FACSAria II was used to sort naive, central memory, regulatory and stem cell-like memory CD4+ T cells with a panel that included CD45RO, CCR7, CD25, CD127, CD95 and CD27. Purity was above 95% for every sorted population. PBMCs were separated immediately by Lymphoprep density gradient centrifugation and were stained directly, without being cultured. To minimize batch effects, samples were stained and sorted in pairs, one healthy donor with one patient per experiment.

The High Capacity cDNA Reverse Transcription Kit was used to reverse transcribe all of the isolated RNA, meaning that expressed TCRB transcripts were what got sequenced. Deep immunoSEQ sequencing was applied to naive, central memory and regulatory T cell samples, giving an average of roughly 3.6 million total reads per sample. Sorted cells were lysed in RLT buffer, and RNA was extracted using DNase-treated RNeasy Micro or Mini kits according to cell number. Each cell subset was processed on its own to prevent cross-contamination, while patient and healthy donor samples were processed together. Using the immunoSEQ multiplex PCR, TCRB sequences were amplified from cDNA into 87-bp fragments spanning the CDR3 region. Sequencing of the amplicons was performed on the Illumina HiSeq platform. In the source study's methods: PCR bias was corrected computationally using synthetic template baselines, and reads within Hamming distance 2 were collapsed, with unmergeable singletons discarded. Reads were aligned against IMGT to assign V, D and J genes, CDR3 length and insertions or deletions at six rearrangement sites. Within each subset, clonotype counts were normalized to sorted cell number, after which true diversity and Gini coefficients were computed with the tcR R package. The overlap coefficient, calculated on TCRB nucleotide sequences, was used to quantify repertoire sharing. Out-of-frame TCRB sequences from naive cells were analyzed as a proxy for the pre-selection repertoire. This is the immuneACCESS table as TCRdb keeps it, with only in-frame sequences that have V and J called. A part of the clones is gone; compared with another copy, unresolved V genes explain less than half, and the rest is unexplained. That table furnishes V, J and clone size, whereas the DNA furnished D and trimming. Present in this sample are around 400,000 clones, 10% to 15% of which were seen just once. The ten largest make up 0.015% to 0.02% of the sample.

Sequences were obtained from naive CD4+ T cells from blood. The sample's cell subset or site label is to be understood as: true naive CD4+ T cells. The sequence was collected from a young man in good health. The V gene is TRBV9 and the J gene is TRBJ1-2; perhaps TRBD1 is the D gene, with 5 bases matching. The CDR3 protein sequence reads: CASSVMGLNYGYTF. In nucleotides, the sequence is TGTGCCAGCAGCGTGATGGGACTCAACTATGGCTACACCTTC.